The 7 T cell receptor beta chains below all came from one sample that was sequenced in a study of blood T cell repertoires in COVID-19. Sequencing used immunoSEQ multiplex PCR; TCRdb keeps in-frame clones, though not all of them. The sample holds around 92,000 clones, 83% seen once. The sample consisted of peripheral blood. The receptors stem from a woman older than 75 with acute or convalescent COVID-19.

This clone is termed medium-sized. The chain couples TRBV27 to TRBJ1-4; 8 nucleotides agree with TRBD1. This CDR3 is 15 amino acids long. Losses at the gene ends were 4 bases for V and 7 bases for J; bases not matched to a gene: 8. The V gene's germline CDR1 is MNHEY and CDR2 SMNVEV (reference sequence). The CDR3 protein is CASSSSGGWGEKLFF. DNA for the CDR3: TGTGCCAGCAGTTCCTCAGGGGGCTGGGGTGAAAAACTGTTTTTT.

This clone appeared a few times. V and J are TRBV7-9 and TRBJ2-5, with 11 bases that match TRBD1. The CDR3 contains 16 residues. V was clipped by 5 bases and J by 1 base; unmatched bases: 6. Germline V gene lookup returns CDR1 SEHNR and CDR2 FQNEAQ (reference sequence). DNA for the CDR3: TGTGCCAGCAGCCCCTCCGGGACAGGGGGCCAAGAGACCCAGTACTTC. Translated: CASSPSGTGGQETQYF.

This clone was picked up a small number of times. This chain uses TRBV10-2 with TRBJ1-1, with a possible D match to TRBD1 (5 bases). V was trimmed by 2 bases and J by 5 bases, leaving 18 bases between them. CDR3 length: 16 amino acids. Germline-derived CDR1 and CDR2 are WSHSY and SAAADI. The CDR3 reads CASSEPESRVWTEAFF. The CDR3 nucleotides read TGCGCCAGCAGTGAGCCCGAGTCCAGGGTGTGGACTGAAGCTTTCTTT.

This rearrangement joins TRBV19 to TRBJ1-2, with 7 bases lining up with TRBD1. J lost 1 base, V lost 3 bases, and 5 bases had no gene match. Germline CDR1 is LNHDA and CDR2 is SQIVND (reference sequence). The CDR3 length is 15 residues. CDR3 region: CASSIYRDSNYGYTF. The CDR3 nucleotides read TGTGCCAGTAGTATCTACCGGGACAGTAACTATGGCTACACCTTC.

The chain couples TRBV5-1 to TRBJ2-5; 9 bases fit TRBD1. V dropped 4 bases and J dropped 2; count of bases not matched to a gene: 6. The CDR3 is 15 residues long. Germline V lookup: CDR1 SGHRS, CDR2 YFSETQ. The CDR3 sequence is CASSGGTGSQETQYF. In DNA form, the CDR3 reads TGCGCCAGCAGCGGAGGGACAGGGTCTCAAGAGACCCAGTACTTC.

The rearrangement uses TRBV5-1 and TRBJ2-3, with TRBD1 matching over 9 bases. With V trimmed by 1 base and J by 1 base, 7 bases remained unmatched. The CDR3 is made up of 17 amino acids. Germline V gives CDR1 SGHRS, CDR2 YFSETQ. CDR3 bases: TGCGCCAGCAGCTTGAGCTTTCGGACAGGGGGCACAGATACGCAGTATTTT. This encodes CASSLSFRTGGTDTQYF.

The chain carries TRBV7-8 and TRBJ2-7; D remains unclear. CDR1 SGHVS and CDR2 FQNEAQ come from the germline V gene. CDR3 length equals 12 residues. V gave up 4 bases and J gave up 0 bases, with 4 bases separating them. In nucleotides, the CDR3 is TGTGCCAGCAGCTCAAACTCCTACGAGCAGTACTTC. The encoded protein is CASSSNSYEQYF. The full variable domain, rest sourced from reference TRBV7-8 and TRBJ2-7, is GAGVSQSPRYKVAKRGQDVALRCDPISGHVSLFWYQQALGQGPEFLTYFQNEAQLDKSGLPSDRFFAERPEGSVSTLKIQRTQQEDSAVYLCASSSNSYEQYFGPGTRLTVT.